The clone carrying this T cell receptor (beta chain) was picked up a small number of times. What it recognizes is unknown. The sample comes from a study of T cell repertoires in cytomegalovirus infection. Looked up from germline, CDR1 is SGHDN and CDR2 is FVKESK. Trimming pared 1 base from V and 9 bases from J, leaving 13 bases between. There are 13 residues in the CDR3. A single record per CDR3 protein comes from TCRdb applying MiXCR to the reads. This table holds around 100,000 distinct CDR3 sequences, under 55% found once. This sequence joins TRBV14 and TRBJ2-7; D not certain. The clonotype comes from a human donor in good health (CMV status not recorded). Some clones in this sample may be carry-over from other donors' samples. Source: CD8+ T cells from cultured PBMCs, taken from culture after CMV antigen stimulation. CDR3 coding DNA: TGTGCCAGCAGCCAAGGACCCCGGCGCGGGCAGTACTTC. Translation gives CASSQGPRRGQYF.